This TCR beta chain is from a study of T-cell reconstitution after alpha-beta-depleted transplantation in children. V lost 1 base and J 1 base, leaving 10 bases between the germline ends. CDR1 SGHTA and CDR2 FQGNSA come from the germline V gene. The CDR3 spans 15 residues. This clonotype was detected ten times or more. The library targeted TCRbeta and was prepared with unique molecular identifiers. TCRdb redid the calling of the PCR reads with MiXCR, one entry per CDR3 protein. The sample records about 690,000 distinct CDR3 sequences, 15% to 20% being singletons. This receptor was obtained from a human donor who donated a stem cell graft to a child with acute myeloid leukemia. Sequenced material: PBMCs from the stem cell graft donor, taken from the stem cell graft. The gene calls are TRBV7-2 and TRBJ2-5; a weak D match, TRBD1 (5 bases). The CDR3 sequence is CASSLVAQGQETQYF. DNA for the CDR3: TGTGCCAGCAGCTTAGTGGCGCAGGGCCAAGAGACCCAGTACTTC.